Shown below are 28 T cell receptor beta chains from a single sample sequenced in a study of T cell responses to AZD1222 COVID-19 vaccine. The data were produced by immunoSEQ multiplex PCR, yet TCRdb's version contains in-frame clones alone and is incomplete. The profile shows 72,000 or so clones, roughly 87% of them singletons. This sample comprised peripheral blood, obtained on day 0 of AZD1222 vaccination. These TCRs come from an adult in good health.

V and J are TRBV11-2 and TRBJ1-6; D not certain. CDR1 and CDR2 (germline): SGHAT, FQNNGV. V lost 4 bases and J 8 bases, leaving 15 bases between the germline ends. The CDR3 covers 15 residues. The CDR3 nucleotides read TGTGCCAGCAGCTCCTGGGGTGGCCGCGATTCACCCCTCCACTTT. Protein: CASSSWGGRDSPLHF. The whole variable domain, remainder taken from reference TRBV11-2 and TRBJ1-6, is EAGVAQSPRYKIIEKRQSVAFWCNPISGHATLYWYQQILGQGPKLLIQFQNNGVVDDSQLPKDRFSAERLKGVDSTLKIQPAKLEDSAVYLCASSSWGGRDSPLHFGNGTRLTVT.

DNA of the CDR3: TGTGCCAGTAGTCCTCCGGGACTAAACCATGGGCAGTTCTTC. This sequence encodes CASSPPGLNHGQFF. The chain has TRBV19 and TRBJ2-1, with 7 bases identical to TRBD2. Germline V gives CDR1 LNHDA, CDR2 SQIVND (reference sequence). There are 14 residues in the CDR3. V shed 5 bases and J 12 bases; nucleotides not matched to a gene: 13.

The table lists this clone with a few counts. CDR3 DNA sequence: TGTGCCAGTGGAGCGGTAGATACGCAGTATTTT. This codes for CASGAVDTQYF. The chain employs TRBV6-5 and TRBJ2-3; weak D call: TRBD2 (5 bases). The length of the CDR3 is 11 residues. Germline V gene lookup returns CDR1 MNHEY and CDR2 SVGAGI. V was cut by 9 bases and J by 5 bases, with 9 bases left in between.

The rearrangement joins TRBV6-4 to TRBJ2-3; D might be TRBD1 (6 bases). Germline V lookup: CDR1 MRHNA, CDR2 SNTAGT. V was shortened by 0 bases and J by 2 bases, with 12 bases between the two germline ends. The CDR3 totals 16 residues. The CDR3 DNA is TGTGCCAGCAGTGACTCGATGAACAGGGCCACAGATACGCAGTATTTT. This codes for CASSDSMNRATDTQYF.

J is TRBJ1-2 and V is TRBV7-2, with D possibly being TRBD1 (6 bases). Deletions cut 2 bases from V and 2 bases from J, with 12 bases between. CDR3 length: 15 amino acids. CDR1 is SGHTA and CDR2 is FQGNSA in the germline V gene. The CDR3 coding sequence is TGTGCCAGCAGCTTAATCAGTGACAGGAACTATGGCTACACCTTC. Translated: CASSLISDRNYGYTF.

The V and J genes are TRBV5-6 and TRBJ1-2, with 8 bases lining up with TRBD1. V shed 1 base and J 7 bases; nucleotides not matched to a gene: 6. The V gene's germline CDR1 is SGHDT and CDR2 YYEEEE. There are 14 residues in the CDR3. Here the CDR3 reads CASSLPETGVGYTF. As DNA, the CDR3 is TGTGCCAGCAGCTTGCCCGAGACAGGGGTTGGCTACACCTTC. The full variable domain, in which reference TRBV5-6 and TRBJ1-2 provide the parts outside the CDR3, is DAGVTQSPTHLIKTRGQQVTLRCSPKSGHDTVSWYQQALGQGPQFIFQYYEEEERQRGNFPDRFSGHQFPNYSSELNVNALLLGDSALYLCASSLPETGVGYTFGSGTRLTVV.

The chain joins TRBV7-9 to TRBJ1-1; D is unresolved. Trimming stripped 5 bases from V and 3 bases from J, with 16 bases between. The CDR3 spans 15 residues. Germline CDR1 is SEHNR and CDR2 is FQNEAQ (reference sequence). The CDR3 protein is CASSPDEGAHTEAFF. The CDR3 DNA reads as TGTGCCAGCAGCCCCGACGAGGGAGCGCACACTGAAGCTTTCTTT.

The gene calls are TRBV9 and TRBJ2-2; the D gene is possibly TRBD1 (5 bases). This CDR3 is built from 14 residues. V lost 4 bases, J lost 7 bases, and 14 bases lay in between. CDR1 and CDR2 from the germline V gene are SGDLS and YYNGEE. The CDR3 bases are TGTGCCAGCAGCCCCCTAGGGCAGGGCGGGGAGCTGTTTTTT. Translated, it gives CASSPLGQGGELFF.

J is TRBJ1-5 and V is TRBV7-2; no reliable D call. The CDR3 length is 16 residues. Germline lookup yields CDR1 SGHTA and CDR2 FQGNSA. V was trimmed by 5 bases and J by 6 bases, leaving 20 bases between them. The CDR3, as DNA: TGTGCCAGCAGCGCGAGCGTTTCTGCGATCGCTCAGCCCCAGCATTTT. Its translation is CASSASVSAIAQPQHF.

The chain joins TRBV6-2 or TRBV6-3 to TRBJ1-6, with TRBD1 matching over 8 bases. V was clipped by 5 bases and J by 7 bases; unmatched bases: 4. CDR3 length equals 14 residues. Germline V gives CDR1 MNHEY, CDR2 SVGEGT. The DNA for the CDR3 is TGTGCCAGCAGTCCAGGGGGCAGAAATTCACCCCTCCACTTT. Translating gives CASSPGGRNSPLHF.

This clone appeared a single time. The chain joins TRBV19 to TRBJ1-1; D not resolved. The CDR3 covers 14 residues. V lost 5 bases and J lost 1, with 11 bases in between. Per the germline V gene, CDR1 is LNHDA and CDR2 is SQIVND (reference sequence). The CDR3 DNA is TGTGCCAGTAGTTCCCCCACACCGAACACTGAAGCTTTCTTT. Encoded protein: CASSSPTPNTEAFF.

This chain uses TRBV7-9 with TRBJ2-3, with D unresolved. The germline CDR1 and CDR2 sequences are SEHNR and FQNEAQ (reference sequence). Trimming shortened V by 1 base and J by 3 bases, and 11 bases separated the two germline ends. CDR3 length: 15 residues. For the CDR3, the DNA is TGTGCCAGCAGCTTAGTAAGGCTGGGAACAGATACGCAGTATTTT. It codes for CASSLVRLGTDTQYF.

The chain recombines TRBV19 with TRBJ2-1, with D unresolved. V was shortened by 0 bases and J by 0 bases, with 9 bases between the two germline ends. Germline V gene sequence: CDR1 LNHDA, CDR2 SQIVND (reference sequence). This CDR3 comprises 16 residues. The CDR3 protein is CASSIDASSSYNEQFF. The CDR3 DNA is TGTGCCAGTAGTATAGACGCTTCGAGCTCCTACAATGAGCAGTTCTTC.

V gene TRBV9 combines with J gene TRBJ1-5; 7 bases map to TRBD1. The CDR3 runs to 13 residues. The germline V gene has CDR1 SGDLS and CDR2 YYNGEE. J gave up 6 bases and V 4 bases, and 4 bases lay outside the gene matches. In DNA, the CDR3 is TGTGCCAGCAGCTCAGGGGGGGGTCAGCCCCAGCATTTT. This codes for CASSSGGGQPQHF.

The chain employs TRBV11-1 and TRBJ2-3; D unclear. Trimming took off 5 bases at V and 5 bases at J, with 14 bases between the two ends. CDR1 and CDR2 from the germline V gene are SGHAT and FQDESV (reference sequence). CDR3 length equals 14 residues. The CDR3 is CASSRDPRVDTQYF. CDR3 in DNA: TGTGCCAGCAGCCGAGACCCCCGGGTAGATACGCAGTATTTT.

This clone came up a few times. A junction boundary mismatches the germline segment, possibly from a read error. The chain employs TRBV28 and TRBJ1-5, with 7 bases matching TRBD1. Germline V lookup: CDR1 MDHEN, CDR2 SYDVKM. There are 13 residues in the CDR3. CDR3 bases: TGTGCCAGCAGACGGGGGACAGCCCCTTGGGGTGCCTTT. It yields the protein CASRRGTAPWGAF.

This clone was seen once. The chain carries TRBV5-1 and TRBJ1-4; TRBD1 might be the D (6 bases). Looked up from germline, CDR1 is SGHRS and CDR2 is YFSETQ. The ends were cut back, 4 bases at V and 5 bases at J, with 15 bases in the middle. This CDR3 spans 15 amino acids. The CDR3, as DNA: TGCGCCAGCAGCGCCTCCGGGACACGGAATGAAAAACTGTTTTTT. This sequence encodes CASSASGTRNEKLFF.

This chain uses TRBV6-5 with TRBJ1-2; 7 nucleotides align to TRBD1. With V trimmed by 7 bases and J by 8 bases, 7 bases remained unmatched. Looked up from germline, CDR1 is MNHEY and CDR2 is SVGAGI. The CDR3 contains 12 residues. The DNA for the CDR3 is TGTGCCAGCACCTACAGGGGTGGCGGCTACACCTTC. It is translated as CASTYRGGGYTF.

The genes are TRBV5-4 and TRBJ1-2; D gene ambiguous. Germline CDR1 SGHNT, CDR2 YYREEE (reference sequence). V lost 6 bases and J 6 bases, leaving 12 bases between the germline ends. This CDR3 spans 12 amino acids. As DNA, the CDR3 is TGTGCCAGCACCCAACCAGCAGATGGCTACACCTTC. Amino acid sequence: CASTQPADGYTF.

The rearrangement links TRBV24-1 to TRBJ2-3; D ambiguous. In germline, CDR1 is KGHDR, CDR2 SFDVKD. This CDR3 contains 13 residues. Trimming left V 2 bases short and J 4 bases short, with 6 bases between. CDR3 in amino acids: CATSDSHADTQYF. The CDR3, as DNA: TGTGCCACCAGTGATTCCCATGCAGATACGCAGTATTTT.

The chain links TRBV6-5 to TRBJ1-5, with a tentative D call TRBD1 (5 bases). V lost 6 bases to trimming and J lost 6 bases, with 15 bases between them. CDR3 length: 14 residues. Germline values: CDR1 MNHEY, CDR2 SVGAGI. In DNA, the CDR3 is TGTGCCAGCAGCCCAAGTGGGGACGGTCAGCCCCAGCATTTT. Protein: CASSPSGDGQPQHF.

J is TRBJ2-1 and V is TRBV2, with 13 bases aligning to TRBD2. Trimming cost V 6 bases and J 5 bases; bases outside gene matches: 4. Germline CDR1 reads SNHLY; CDR2 reads FYNNEI. The CDR3 totals 15 residues. CDR3 sequence reads: CASSAGTSGDNEQFF. In DNA form, the CDR3 reads TGTGCCAGCAGCGCCGGGACTAGCGGGGACAATGAGCAGTTCTTC.

The genes are TRBV29-1 and TRBJ1-3; possible D gene TRBD1, 5 bases. The germline CDR1 and CDR2 sequences are SQVTM and ANQGSEA. Trimming pared 6 bases from V and 2 bases from J, leaving 8 bases between. This CDR3 region has 12 residues. This CDR3 reads CSVGLTGNTIYF. The CDR3 DNA is TGCAGCGTGGGACTTACTGGAAACACCATATATTTT.

The V and J genes are TRBV6-1 and TRBJ2-7; D is ambiguous. The V gene lost 1 base and the J gene lost 2 bases, with 3 bases spanning the gap. The CDR3 spans 12 residues. Looked up from germline, CDR1 is MNHNS and CDR2 is SASEGT. CDR3 in amino acids: CASSEVPYEQYF. The CDR3 DNA reads TGTGCCAGCAGTGAAGTCCCCTACGAGCAGTACTTC.

The chain is built from TRBV10-3 and TRBJ2-7; D remains ambiguous. Trimming left V 8 bases short and J 0 bases short, with 11 bases between. This CDR3 has 13 residues. From germline, CDR1 is ENHRY and CDR2 SYGVKD. CDR3 amino acids: CAIGHGGSYEQYF. In nucleotides, the CDR3 is TGTGCCATCGGGCATGGCGGCTCCTACGAGCAGTACTTC.

J is TRBJ1-1 and V is TRBV27, with D perhaps matching TRBD1 (6 bases). The CDR3 is 13 amino acids. Germline CDR1 is MNHEY and CDR2 is SMNVEV (reference sequence). The V end lost 0 bases, the J end lost 4 bases, and 6 bases lay between the germline ends. CDR3 sequence reads: CASSLSGGTEAFF. The DNA of the CDR3 is TGTGCCAGCAGTTTATCAGGGGGCACTGAAGCTTTCTTT.

V gene TRBV14 combines with J gene TRBJ1-1; 7 bases are a match to TRBD1. The CDR3 spans 14 residues. Germline V gene data show CDR1 as SGHDN and CDR2 as FVKESK. Trimming at V came to 0 bases and at J to 4 bases, leaving 2 bases not matched to a gene. The CDR3 loop is CASSQEYRGTEAFF. In nucleotides, the CDR3 is TGTGCCAGCAGCCAAGAGTACAGGGGCACTGAAGCTTTCTTT.

The V call is TRBV5-4, the J call TRBJ2-1; the D gene is possibly TRBD1 (8 bases). The length of the CDR3 is 18 residues. V gave up 4 bases and J gave up 6 bases, with 26 bases separating them. CDR1 is SGHNT, CDR2 YYREEE, per germline (reference sequence). The CDR3 DNA is TGTGCCAGCAGCGCGACAGGGGAGGAGGGAGGGCTTGGCAATGAGCAGTTCTTC. Encoded protein: CASSATGEEGGLGNEQFF.